The 27 T cell receptor beta chains reported below all come from one sample, sequenced in a study of T cell repertoires in cytomegalovirus infection. MiXCR, applied by TCRdb to the reads, yields one record per CDR3 protein. The sample holds about 360,000 distinct CDR3 sequences, around 18% seen once. Material for sequencing was PBMCs. All receptors come from a human donor in good health (CMV status not recorded). Some clones in this sample may be carry-over from other donors' samples.

This clonotype was observed a few times. The chain combines TRBV6-6 with TRBJ2-7; tentatively, D is TRBD1 (6 bases). V was shortened by 6 bases and J by 0 bases, with 15 bases between the two germline ends. CDR1 is MNHNY and CDR2 is SVGAGI in the germline V gene (reference sequence). The CDR3 consists of 15 residues. CDR3: CASRRDTRLSYEQYF. CDR3 coding DNA: TGTGCCAGCAGAAGGGACACCCGACTCTCCTACGAGCAGTACTTC.

There are a few counts of this clonotype. The chain couples TRBV27 to TRBJ2-1, with no clear D. The CDR3 sequence is 15 residues long. Germline CDR1 reads MNHEY; CDR2 reads SMNVEV (reference sequence). V shed 0 bases and J shed 7 bases, with 13 bases lying between them. The CDR3 sequence is CASSLSWFRANEQFF. CDR3 DNA sequence: TGTGCCAGCAGTTTATCCTGGTTTAGGGCGAATGAGCAGTTCTTC.

To note about this clonotype: This may be a read error, as it is one base from a much larger clone. A read error is likely, as this CDR3 ends without the conserved phenylalanine or tryptophan. The J gene is TRBJ2-1, the V gene TRBV7-2; D assignment may be TRBD1 or TRBD2 (5 bases each). The CDR3 sequence is 15 residues long. The germline gives CDR1 SGHTA, CDR2 FQGNSA. V lost 5 bases and J 4 bases, leaving 15 bases between the germline ends. Here the CDR3 DNA reads TGTGCCAGCAGCAGGGGACCCCTGGGGTACAATGAGCAGTTCTTA. Translated, it gives CASSRGPLGYNEQFL.

This clonotype was picked up a small number of times. The V gene is TRBV7-2, the J gene TRBJ2-7, with 8 bases aligning to TRBD1. Germline V lookup: CDR1 SGHTA, CDR2 FQGNSA. This CDR3 spans 14 amino acids. The ends lost 1 base at V and 6 bases at J; junction bases unmatched: 5. In nucleotides, the CDR3 is TGTGCCAGCAGCTTAGTTAACAGGGGGGCCGAGCAGTACTTC. Translation: CASSLVNRGAEQYF.

A word on this clonotype: Sequence at one end of the junction differs from germline and may be a read error. The chain joins TRBV20-1 to TRBJ2-5; D perhaps matches TRBD2 (6 bases). The germline V gene encodes CDR1 DFQATT and CDR2 SNEGSKA (reference sequence). This CDR3 has 14 amino acids. The CDR3 loop reads CSARGGWGEETQYF. The CDR3 DNA follows: TGCAGTGCCAGAGGTGGCTGGGGGGAAGAGACCCAGTACTTC.

This clonotype occurred a few times. The chain recombines TRBV20-1 with TRBJ1-1; D is unclear. Per the germline V gene, CDR1 is DFQATT and CDR2 is SNEGSKA (reference sequence). The CDR3 is made up of 14 amino acids. Trimming shortened V by 6 bases and J by 0 bases, and 14 bases separated the two germline ends. CDR3 region: CSAIWGNMNTEAFF. CDR3 in DNA: TGCAGTGCCATCTGGGGAAATATGAACACTGAAGCTTTCTTT.

This clonotype occurred a few times. This chain joins TRBV19 and TRBJ2-7; 7 positions match TRBD1. The V gene's germline CDR1 is LNHDA and CDR2 SQIVND (reference sequence). V was clipped by 6 bases and J by 1 base; unmatched bases: 9. The CDR3 consists of 15 residues. The CDR3 nucleotides are TGTGCCAGTAGCCCAACAGGGGCTGAGTCCTACGAGCAGTACTTC. The encoded protein is CASSPTGAESYEQYF.

This clonotype appeared many times. The chain has TRBV7-8 and TRBJ2-7, with TRBD2 as a possible D gene (6 bases). The CDR3 contains 14 residues. Germline CDR1 and CDR2: SGHVS and FQNEAQ. V was clipped by 5 bases and J by 4 bases, with 15 bases between them. The CDR3 DNA reads as TGTGCCAGCAGCCCCGGACTACTAACTTACGAGCAGTACTTC. Amino acids: CASSPGLLTYEQYF.

The gene calls are TRBV2 and TRBJ2-5; no clear D gene. Per the germline V gene, CDR1 is SNHLY and CDR2 is FYNNEI. Trimming left V 7 bases short and J 3 bases short, with 15 bases between. The CDR3 sequence is 14 residues long. As DNA, the CDR3 is TGTGCCAGCAACCAGAGAGTGCAGAAAGAGACCCAGTACTTC. Translated, it gives CASNQRVQKETQYF.

This chain links TRBV7-4 with TRBJ1-1; D unresolved. Germline CDR1 reads SGHVT; CDR2 reads SQSDAQ. The CDR3 has 11 amino acids. The V end was cut by 5 bases, the J end by 7 bases, with 8 bases between. The CDR3 spells CASSLDLEAFF. In nucleotides, the CDR3 is TGTGCCAGCAGCCTCGACCTTGAAGCTTTCTTT.

A word on this clonotype: A clone one base away is much larger, so this may be a read error. The chain is built from TRBV12-3 or TRBV12-4 and TRBJ1-1, with TRBD1 as a possible D gene (6 bases). The CDR3 has 11 amino acids. The CDR3 nucleotides are TGTGCCGGCAGTTACAGGGCTCTCGCTTTCTTT. This translates into CAGSYRALAFF.

V usage is TRBV7-4 and J usage is TRBJ1-5, with a tentative D call TRBD1 (5 bases). Germline-derived CDR1 and CDR2 are SGHVT and SQSDAQ. The CDR3 extends over 17 amino acids. The V gene lost 4 bases and the J gene lost 5 bases, with 21 bases spanning the gap. Here the CDR3 reads CASSSRYGTPNHQPQHF. The DNA for the CDR3 is TGTGCCAGCAGCTCGCGCTACGGGACGCCAAACCATCAGCCCCAGCATTTT.

This clonotype has at least ten counts. The V gene is TRBV7-2, the J gene TRBJ1-5; D might be TRBD1 (5 bases). V gave up 1 base and J gave up 9 bases, with 16 bases separating them. This CDR3 is 15 amino acids long. The germline V gene has CDR1 SGHTA and CDR2 FQGNSA. The CDR3: CASSLVPRALGPQHF. The CDR3 nucleotides read TGTGCCAGCAGCTTAGTCCCCAGGGCCCTAGGGCCCCAGCATTTT.

This chain joins TRBV12-3 or TRBV12-4 and TRBJ1-4, with 9 bases fitting TRBD1. V shed 4 bases and J 8 bases; nucleotides not matched to a gene: 5. CDR3 size: 14 residues. The CDR3, as DNA: TGTGCCAGCAGTTACAGGGGGCCGGAAGAAAAACTGTTTTTT. Translated, it gives CASSYRGPEEKLFF.

This clonotype was counted between two and nine times. The V gene is TRBV6-2 or TRBV6-3, the J gene TRBJ2-4; D may be TRBD2 (6 bases). The CDR3 spans 15 residues. Germline V gene sequence: CDR1 MNHEY, CDR2 SVGEGT. V was pared by 6 bases and J by 8 bases, with 20 bases between. Here the CDR3 DNA reads TGTGCCAGCAGCTACGGGCCGGGAGTAAGAGACATTCAGTACTTC. Protein sequence: CASSYGPGVRDIQYF.

The table lists this clonotype with many counts. The chain carries TRBV7-2 and TRBJ1-1, with no clear D. The CDR3 covers 12 residues. Between the trimmed V and J ends, which lost 1 base and 5 bases, there was a span of 5 bases. Germline V gene data show CDR1 as SGHTA and CDR2 as FQGNSA. CDR3 sequence reads: CASSLVKTEAFF. The DNA of the CDR3 is TGTGCCAGCAGCTTAGTAAAGACTGAAGCTTTCTTT.

This clonotype was found a few times. This chain uses TRBV12-3 or TRBV12-4 with TRBJ1-5; D unclear. Trimming removed 7 bases from V and 1 base from J, with 11 bases in between. This CDR3 is 14 amino acids long. The CDR3 sequence: CASTKGISNQPQHF. The CDR3 region has the DNA TGTGCCAGCACCAAAGGGATCAGCAATCAGCCCCAGCATTTT.

This clonotype was seen a few times. The chain is built from TRBV11-2 and TRBJ2-3; D possibly corresponds to TRBD2 (8 bases). In germline, CDR1 is SGHAT, CDR2 FQNNGV. Trimming shortened V by 3 bases and J by 2 bases, and 15 bases separated the two germline ends. The CDR3 spans 16 residues. CDR3 loop: CASSLRGREDTDTQYF. CDR3 nucleotide sequence: TGTGCCAGCAGCTTGAGGGGGCGGGAGGACACAGATACGCAGTATTTT. The full variable domain, in which reference TRBV11-2 and TRBJ2-3 provide the parts outside the CDR3, is EAGVAQSPRYKIIEKRQSVAFWCNPISGHATLYWYQQILGQGPKLLIQFQNNGVVDDSQLPKDRFSAERLKGVDSTLKIQPAKLEDSAVYLCASSLRGREDTDTQYFGPGTRLTVL.

There are many counts of this clonotype. The chain is built from TRBV5-4 and TRBJ2-1; either TRBD1 or TRBD2 may supply D (7 bases each). Germline lookup yields CDR1 SGHNT and CDR2 YYREEE (reference sequence). This CDR3 is 14 amino acids long. Trimming took 0 bases from V and 7 from J, leaving 11 bases between them. The chain's CDR3 is CASSLGQGGNEQFF. As DNA, the CDR3 is TGTGCCAGCAGCTTGGGACAGGGAGGGAATGAGCAGTTCTTC. Based on the CDR3 plus reference TRBV5-4 and TRBJ2-1, the full variable domain is ETGVTQSPTHLIKTRGQQVTLRCSSQSGHNTVSWYQQALGQGPQFIFQYYREEENGRGNFPPRFSGLQFPNYSSELNVNALELDDSALYLCASSLGQGGNEQFFGPGTRLTVL.

This clonotype was observed many times. The chain carries TRBV7-2 and TRBJ2-7; TRBD2 aligns across 11 bases. Germline V CDR1 and CDR2: SGHTA, FQGNSA. Losses at the gene ends were 4 bases for V and 3 bases for J; bases not matched to a gene: 2. The CDR3 is 14 amino acids. The CDR3 sequence is CASSSLAGVYEQYF. The CDR3, as DNA: TGTGCCAGCAGCTCACTAGCGGGAGTCTACGAGCAGTACTTC. Drawing the rest from reference TRBV7-2 and TRBJ2-7, the complete variable domain is GAGVSQSPSNKVTEKGKDVELRCDPISGHTALYWYRQSLGQGLEFLIYFQGNSAPDKSGLPSDRFSAERTGGSVSTLTIQRTQQEDSAVYLCASSSLAGVYEQYFGPGTRLTVT.

The J gene is TRBJ1-1, the V gene TRBV5-1, with D uncertain. Trimming took off 3 bases at V and 1 base at J, with 7 bases between the two ends. From germline, CDR1 is SGHRS and CDR2 YFSETQ. CDR3 length equals 13 residues. This CDR3 reads CASSYGKNTEAFF. DNA of the CDR3: TGCGCCAGCAGCTATGGGAAGAACACTGAAGCTTTCTTT.

V and J are TRBV7-8 and TRBJ2-4; 7 bases map to TRBD1. Germline V CDR1 and CDR2: SGHVS, FQNEAQ. The V segment lost 5 bases and the J segment 5 bases; nucleotides outside the gene matches: 3. The CDR3 has 13 amino acids. The CDR3 protein is CASSTGTENIQYF. The CDR3 DNA is TGTGCCAGCAGCACGGGGACAGAAAACATTCAGTACTTC.

This clonotype was seen repeatedly, ten times or more. V gene TRBV15 combines with J gene TRBJ2-1, with 12 bases lining up with TRBD2. The CDR3 extends over 14 amino acids. Trimming cost V 6 bases and J 7 bases; bases outside gene matches: 4. CDR1 is LNHNV and CDR2 is YYDKDF in the germline V gene (reference sequence). CDR3 protein: CATSRTSGINEQFF. DNA for the CDR3: TGTGCCACCAGTCGGACTAGCGGGATTAATGAGCAGTTCTTC.

This clonotype was seen at least ten times. The CDR3 here is CASSSAPGQGKSGIGEQFF. The CDR3 region has the DNA TGTGCCAGCAGCTCCGCACCGGGACAGGGTAAATCTGGAATTGGTGAGCAGTTCTTC. The genes are TRBV7-6 and TRBJ2-1; 9 bases map to TRBD1. The CDR3 extends over 19 amino acids. V shed 4 bases and J 9 bases; nucleotides not matched to a gene: 22. Germline CDR1 reads SGHVS; CDR2 reads FNYEAQ.

In its sample, this clonotype was seen a few times. The chain joins TRBV27 to TRBJ2-2, with TRBD1 matching 10 bases. Germline V CDR1 and CDR2: MNHEY, SMNVEV (reference sequence). There are 15 residues in the CDR3. The J segment lost 5 bases and the V segment lost 5 bases, leaving 5 bases of the junction unmatched. CDR3 coding DNA: TGTGCCAGCAGTGCGACAGGGGGCAGAACCGGGGAGCTGTTTTTT. Translated: CASSATGGRTGELFF.

This clonotype was counted only a few times. The chain carries TRBV2 and TRBJ2-3, with D perhaps TRBD2 (7 bases). The CDR3 has 15 residues. Trimming stripped 7 bases from V and 3 bases from J, with 17 bases between. The germline gives CDR1 SNHLY, CDR2 FYNNEI. The CDR3 is CASTTGGGVTDTQYF. CDR3 in DNA: TGTGCCAGCACTACGGGGGGCGGGGTTACAGATACGCAGTATTTT.

The J gene is TRBJ2-3, the V gene TRBV9; tentatively, D is TRBD1 or TRBD2 (5 bases each). Trimming pared 0 bases from V and 2 bases from J, leaving 7 bases between. CDR1 is SGDLS, CDR2 YYNGEE, per germline. The CDR3 is made up of 14 amino acids. CDR3 residues: CASSVVGVTDTQYF. The DNA of the CDR3 is TGTGCCAGCAGCGTAGTGGGGGTCACAGATACGCAGTATTTT.